These 22 T cell receptor beta chains share one sample of origin, sequenced in a study of untreated major depressive disorder. The data were produced by immunoSEQ multiplex PCR, yet TCRdb's version contains in-frame clones alone and is incomplete. The sample lists 20,000 to 25,000 clones, more than 75% seen once, with about 4.7% in the top ten. Sequenced input: CD4+ T cells from PBMCs. The receptors derive from a woman younger than 45 in good health.

The chain combines TRBV27 with TRBJ1-6; D may be TRBD1 (6 bases). V was clipped by 3 bases and J by 2 bases, with 8 bases between them. The CDR3 totals 15 residues. Germline assignment: CDR1 MNHEY and CDR2 SMNVEV (reference sequence). The CDR3 sequence: CASSLTGAYNSPLHF. The DNA for the CDR3 is TGTGCCAGCAGTTTGACAGGAGCCTATAATTCACCCCTCCACTTT.

The J gene is TRBJ1-2, the V gene TRBV27; a weak D match, TRBD1 (6 bases). CDR1 is MNHEY and CDR2 is SMNVEV in the germline V gene (reference sequence). V was trimmed by 4 bases and J by 4 bases, leaving 16 bases between them. CDR3 size: 15 residues. The CDR3 region is CASSWGGGFVYGYTF. CDR3 bases: TGTGCCAGCAGTTGGGGAGGGGGGTTTGTCTATGGCTACACCTTC.

This clone has just one count. This chain links TRBV10-2 with TRBJ1-2, with 10 nucleotides matching TRBD1. CDR1 is WSHSY and CDR2 is SAAADI in the germline V gene. The CDR3 totals 15 residues. Germline trimming cut 4 bases from V and 5 bases from J; bases unmatched to any gene: 7. As DNA, the CDR3 is TGCGCCAGCAGTGGGTCCGGGACAGGGGCATATGGCTACACCTTC. This translates into CASSGSGTGAYGYTF.

The chain employs TRBV5-6 and TRBJ1-5; 9 bases are a match to TRBD1. After removal of 4 bases from V and 7 bases from J, the junction contained 6 bases not matched to a gene. Germline V gene sequence: CDR1 SGHDT, CDR2 YYEEEE. CDR3 length: 14 amino acids. CDR3 loop: CASSQQGARQPQHF. CDR3 nucleotide sequence: TGTGCCAGCAGCCAACAGGGGGCAAGACAGCCCCAGCATTTT.

The gene calls are TRBV7-2 and TRBJ2-3; weak D call: TRBD1 (5 bases). V dropped 1 base and J dropped 6 bases, with 8 bases sitting between them. This CDR3 has 13 amino acids. CDR1 and CDR2 (germline): SGHTA, FQGNSA. CDR3 DNA sequence: TGTGCCAGCAGCTTAGTGGGGCCGGATACGCAGTATTTT. It codes for CASSLVGPDTQYF.

The chain recombines TRBV11-2 with TRBJ1-3, with 7 bases fitting TRBD1. Germline CDR1 reads SGHAT; CDR2 reads FQNNGV. The CDR3 has 14 residues. Trimming at V came to 5 bases and at J to 1 base, leaving 2 bases not matched to a gene. CDR3 in amino acids: CASSPTGSGNTIYF. CDR3 sequence (DNA): TGTGCCAGCAGCCCGACAGGGTCTGGAAACACCATATATTTT.

This rearrangement joins TRBV5-1 to TRBJ2-3, with 10 bases that match TRBD2. The CDR3 has 18 amino acids. V gave up 4 bases and J gave up 2 bases; unmatched junction bases: 13. CDR1 is SGHRS, CDR2 YFSETQ, per germline. CDR3 amino acids: CASSRKSSGGGITDTQYF. CDR3 nucleotide sequence: TGCGCCAGCAGCCGTAAATCTAGCGGGGGAGGTATCACAGATACGCAGTATTTT.

This clone occurred once. The V and J genes are TRBV19 and TRBJ1-1; D perhaps matches TRBD1 (6 bases). Trimming shortened V by 5 bases and J by 1 base, and 11 bases separated the two germline ends. The V gene's germline CDR1 is LNHDA and CDR2 SQIVND (reference sequence). The CDR3 covers 14 residues. The CDR3 sequence: CASSYRVANTEAFF. The CDR3 DNA reads as TGTGCCAGTAGTTACAGGGTGGCGAACACTGAAGCTTTCTTT.

This clone was recorded once. The chain recombines TRBV27 with TRBJ2-7; D not certain. This CDR3 region has 15 residues. V lost 0 bases, J lost 0 bases, and 9 bases lay in between. Per germline, CDR1 MNHEY and CDR2 SMNVEV (reference sequence). CDR3 bases: TGTGCCAGCAGTTTATCGTTCTCGAGCTCCTACGAGCAGTACTTC. Amino acids: CASSLSFSSSYEQYF.

Concerning this clone itself: Sequence at one end of the junction differs from germline and may be a read error. The J gene is TRBJ2-7, the V gene TRBV7-7; 7 nucleotides agree with TRBD2. CDR1 and CDR2 from the germline V gene are SSHAT and FNYEAQ (reference sequence). The CDR3 is made up of 14 amino acids. Here the CDR3 DNA reads TGTGCTAGCAGCCCCCACCCGGGAGCGGGGGAGCAGTACTTC. This codes for CASSPHPGAGEQYF. The whole variable domain, remainder taken from reference TRBV7-7 and TRBJ2-7, is GAGVSQSPRYKVTKRGQDVTLRCDPISSHATLYWYQQALGQGPEFLTYFNYEAQPDKSGLPSDRFSAERPEGSISTLTIQRTEQRDSAMYRCASSPHPGAGEQYFGPGTRLTVT.

The V call is TRBV5-4, the J call TRBJ2-1, with TRBD1 matching 8 bases. From germline, CDR1 is SGHNT and CDR2 YYREEE (reference sequence). V dropped 5 bases and J dropped 7; count of bases not matched to a gene: 8. The CDR3 is 14 residues long. CDR3 sequence (DNA): TGTGCCAGCAGGGCCGGGACAGGTAGTAATGAGCAGTTCTTC. Translated, it gives CASRAGTGSNEQFF. The whole variable domain, remainder taken from reference TRBV5-4 and TRBJ2-1, is ETGVTQSPTHLIKTRGQQVTLRCSSQSGHNTVSWYQQALGQGPQFIFQYYREEENGRGNFPPRFSGLQFPNYSSELNVNALELDDSALYLCASRAGTGSNEQFFGPGTRLTVL.

This chain uses TRBV30 with TRBJ2-5; 7 bases line up with TRBD1. Germline V gives CDR1 GTSNPN, CDR2 SVGIG (reference sequence). This CDR3 has 15 residues. V was clipped by 1 base and J by 5 bases; unmatched bases: 10. In DNA, the CDR3 is TGTGCCTGGAGTGGTGCCGGGACAGTCACGGAGACCCAGTACTTC. It codes for CAWSGAGTVTETQYF.

V gene TRBV7-3 combines with J gene TRBJ2-6, with TRBD1 matching 7 bases. V shed 5 bases and J 4 bases; nucleotides not matched to a gene: 11. The CDR3 length is 17 residues. Per the germline V gene, CDR1 is SGHTA and CDR2 is FQGTGA. CDR3 in DNA: TGTGCCAGCAGCAGCCGGCCTACAGGGGTGGGGGCCAACGTCCTGACTTTC. Translated: CASSSRPTGVGANVLTF.

The chain is built from TRBV9 and TRBJ1-2, with D possibly TRBD1 on 6 matching bases. Germline V gene data show CDR1 as SGDLS and CDR2 as YYNGEE. The CDR3 totals 14 residues. The V end lost 0 bases, the J end lost 8 bases, and 14 bases lay between the germline ends. The CDR3 nucleotides are TGTGCCAGCAGCGTAGTAGGAGGGGGTGGAGGCTACACCTTC. Encoded protein: CASSVVGGGGGYTF.

About this clone: The junction departs from the called germline gene at one end, perhaps through a read error. The V and J genes are TRBV18 and TRBJ2-2; D is unresolved. CDR1 and CDR2 (germline): KGHSH, LQKENI. There are 13 residues in the CDR3. The CDR3 protein is CASAPGSTGELFF. The CDR3 region has the DNA TGTGCCAGCGCACCCGGGTCCACCGGGGAGCTGTTTTTT.

The V gene is TRBV20-1, the J gene TRBJ1-2; D is unresolved. This CDR3 comprises 11 residues. V was pared by 5 bases and J by 2 bases, with 6 bases between. Germline V CDR1 and CDR2: DFQATT, SNEGSKA (reference sequence). CDR3 loop: CSAGDNYGYTF. CDR3 nucleotides: TGCAGTGCTGGCGACAACTATGGCTACACCTTC.

The CDR3 here is CASSSTPGTVPGDTIYF. The CDR3 DNA is TGTGCCAGCAGCTCAACCCCCGGGACGGTTCCTGGTGACACCATATATTTT. V gene TRBV7-2 combines with J gene TRBJ1-3; a possible D gene is TRBD1 (5 bases). The CDR3 totals 17 residues. Trimming removed 4 bases at V and 8 bases at J, with 24 bases between. Germline CDR1 is SGHTA and CDR2 is FQGNSA.

The V call is TRBV30, the J call TRBJ1-1; D call uncertain. The CDR3 consists of 15 residues. The germline V gene encodes CDR1 GTSNPN and CDR2 SVGIG (reference sequence). V was cut by 4 bases and J by 4 bases, with 19 bases left in between. The CDR3 spells CAWTSDRRQFTEAFF. CDR3 bases: TGTGCCTGGACATCGGACCGGCGACAATTCACTGAAGCTTTCTTT.

The CDR3 sequence: CASSRPGRNTEAFF. Here the CDR3 DNA reads TGTGCCAGCAGCCGACCGGGGAGGAACACTGAAGCTTTCTTT. This chain uses TRBV6-5 with TRBJ1-1; D is unclear. This CDR3 has 14 residues. The V gene lost 6 bases and the J gene lost 1 base, with 12 bases spanning the gap. Germline loops: CDR1 MNHEY, CDR2 SVGAGI.

The CDR3 nucleotides read TGTGCCAGCAGCTCCGGACAGGGAGGGCAGCCCCAGCATTTT. Residues: CASSSGQGGQPQHF. The chain couples TRBV7-9 to TRBJ1-5; TRBD1 matches at 8 bases. Trimming at V came to 4 bases and at J to 7 bases, leaving 6 bases not matched to a gene. The CDR3 runs 14 residues. CDR1 and CDR2 (germline): SEHNR, FQNEAQ (reference sequence).

The rearrangement joins TRBV2 to TRBJ1-2, with TRBD1 matching over 8 bases. The CDR3 sequence is 15 residues long. The trim removed 1 base at V and 4 bases at J, leaving 5 bases unmatched. Germline CDR1 is SNHLY and CDR2 is FYNNEI. In DNA, the CDR3 is TGTGCCAGCAGTGAAGGGACAGGGTTCGGCTATGGCTACACCTTC. Translation gives CASSEGTGFGYGYTF.

V gene TRBV15 combines with J gene TRBJ1-6, with 7 nucleotides matching TRBD1. J gave up 7 bases and V 0 bases, and 9 bases lay outside the gene matches. Germline V gives CDR1 LNHNV, CDR2 YYDKDF (reference sequence). The CDR3 extends over 17 amino acids. CDR3 loop: CATSRDPRGARNSPLHF. The CDR3 DNA sequence: TGTGCCACCAGCAGAGATCCCAGGGGGGCCCGAAATTCACCCCTCCACTTT.